The rows below give T cell receptor beta chains drawn from one sample of a study of cytomegalovirus exposure and HLA in healthy donors. TCRdb's table, derived via immunoSEQ multiplex PCR, lists solely in-frame clones and lacks some. This table has some 140,000 clones, around four fifths appearing once. Sequencing was carried out using PBMCs. All receptors derive from a woman aged 25 to 39 in good health and CMV-seronegative. Each CDR3 is given with its conserved first and last residue. A D gene is named only where the DNA matches it firmly. The size of a clone is reported for some rows only, either as once, few or many, or as a class for expanded clones.

>TRBV5-1|once|TRBJ2-7|TRBD1
CASSLAGTGYYEQYF
TGCGCCAGCAGCTTGGCCGGGACAGGGTACTACGAGCAGTACTTC
>TRBV5-6|NA|TRBJ1-1|TRBD1
CASSPNRGDNTEAFF
TGTGCCAGCAGTCCGAACAGGGGAGATAACACTGAAGCTTTCTTT
>TRBV2|few|TRBJ2-5|TRBD2
CASSGQRGGRETQYF
TGTGCCAGCAGTGGCCAGCGGGGGGGCCGAGAGACCCAGTACTTC
>TRBV2|NA|TRBJ2-2|TRBD1
CASSGQGVETGELFF
TGTGCCAGCAGTGGACAGGGGGTCGAGACCGGGGAGCTGTTTTTT
>TRBV7-2|few|TRBJ2-7|TRBD2
CASSLPSGGAVLESEQYF
TGTGCCAGCAGCTTACCTAGCGGGGGGGCGGTTCTCGAGAGCGAGCAGTACTTC
>TRBV27|NA|TRBJ2-5|NA
CASSPPDRFEETQYF
TGTGCCAGCAGTCCGCCCGACAGGTTCGAAGAGACCCAGTACTTC
>TRBV5-1|few|TRBJ1-2|NA
CASSLMGGYGYTF
TGCGCCAGCAGCTTGATGGGAGGATATGGCTACACCTTC
>TRBV4-2|NA|TRBJ2-1|NA
CASSQEGAQSNEQFF
TGTGCCAGCAGCCAAGAGGGGGCCCAGAGCAATGAGCAGTTCTTC
>TRBV6-6|NA|TRBJ1-1|NA
CASILSGGYTEAFF
TGTGCCAGCATACTCTCGGGGGGGTACACTGAAGCTTTCTTT
>TRBV5-6|NA|TRBJ1-3|NA
CASSTLDRFSGNTIYF
TGTGCCAGCAGCACCTTAGACAGATTCTCTGGAAACACCATATATTTT
>TRBV28|NA|TRBJ1-6|NA
CASSLMQGKSPLHF
TGTGCCAGCAGTTTAATGCAGGGGAAATCACCCCTCCACTTT
>TRBV10-3|NA|TRBJ2-3|TRBD2
CATSAGTSVWGDTQYF
TGTGCCACTTCCGCGGGGACTAGCGTTTGGGGGGATACGCAGTATTTT
>TRBV5-6|NA|TRBJ2-3|NA
CASSFSAGWEGTDTQYF
TGTGCCAGCAGCTTTTCGGCAGGGTGGGAAGGCACAGATACGCAGTATTTT
>TRBV2|NA|TRBJ2-7|TRBD1
CASSDGADRGPHEQYF
TGTGCCAGCAGTGATGGGGCGGACAGGGGGCCCCACGAGCAGTACTTC
>TRBV5-1|NA|TRBJ2-1|TRBD1
CASSSNTGVLVNEQFF
TGCGCCAGCAGCTCAAATACAGGGGTCCTGGTCAATGAGCAGTTCTTC
>TRBV4-2|NA|TRBJ1-1|NA
CASSQSRALGTEAFF
TGTGCCAGCAGCCAGAGCAGGGCTCTAGGCACTGAAGCTTTCTTT
>TRBV10-3|once|TRBJ2-7|TRBD1
CATGTGYTYEQYF
TGTGCCACCGGGACAGGGTATACCTACGAGCAGTACTTC
>TRBV2|NA|TRBJ2-7|NA
CASSYSYEQYF
TGTGCCAGCAGTTACAGTTACGAGCAGTACTTC
>TRBV5-3|NA|TRBJ1-5|TRBD1
CARSAGDREDGNQPQHF
TGTGCCAGAAGCGCAGGGGACAGGGAGGACGGCAATCAGCCCCAGCATTTT
>TRBV6-5|NA|TRBJ2-1|NA
CASSSIYNEQFF
TGTGCCAGCAGTTCAATCTACAATGAGCAGTTCTTC
>TRBV20-1|NA|TRBJ2-1|NA
CSVELGNEQFF
TGCAGTGTCGAGCTTGGCAATGAGCAGTTCTTC
>TRBV19|NA|TRBJ1-2|NA
CASSRTANYGYTF
TGTGCCAGTAGTAGGACAGCTAACTATGGCTACACCTTC
>TRBV30|NA|TRBJ1-5|NA
CAWSGTVVQPQHF
TGTGCCTGGAGTGGGACAGTCGTTCAGCCCCAGCATTTT
>TRBV4-2|NA|TRBJ1-2|NA
CASSQEQQELYGYTF
TGTGCCAGCAGCCAAGAGCAACAGGAACTCTATGGCTACACCTTC
>TRBV5-1|NA|TRBJ1-2|NA
CASSRKGPSRGYTF
TGCGCCAGCAGCCGGAAGGGGCCGTCTCGCGGCTACACCTTC
>TRBV6-5|NA|TRBJ1-2|NA
CASTGKGRGYTF
TGTGCCAGCACTGGCAAGGGGCGAGGCTACACCTTC
>TRBV15|NA|TRBJ2-3|TRBD2
CATSREVLAGNTDTQYF
TGTGCCACCAGCAGAGAGGTACTAGCGGGAAACACAGATACGCAGTATTTT
>TRBV2|NA|TRBJ2-7|TRBD1
CASRRTGRYEQYF
TGTGCCAGCAGGCGGACAGGGCGCTACGAGCAGTACTTC
>TRBV20-1|NA|TRBJ2-2|NA
CSAPRAGELFF
TGCAGCGCTCCGCGAGCCGGGGAGCTGTTTTTT
>TRBV6-1|NA|TRBJ1-2|TRBD1
CASSPRQGRTYGYTF
TGTGCCAGCAGTCCTCGACAGGGAAGGACCTATGGCTACACCTTC
>TRBV4-1|few|TRBJ1-2|NA
CASSQEFLTGHGYTF
TGCGCCAGCAGCCAAGAATTCCTGACAGGTCATGGCTACACCTTC
>TRBV19|few|TRBJ1-5|TRBD1
CASTQRQGGHQPQHF
TGTGCCAGTACCCAACGGCAGGGGGGCCATCAGCCCCAGCATTTT
>TRBV15|NA|TRBJ1-6|NA
CATSSRAYSPLHF
TGTGCCACCAGCAGCAGGGCTTATTCACCCCTCCACTTT
>TRBV5-8|NA|TRBJ2-1|TRBD1
CASSPGTAYNEQFF
TGTGCCAGCAGTCCCGGGACAGCTTACAATGAGCAGTTCTTC
>TRBV5-1|NA|TRBJ2-6|NA
CASSLGSSGANVLTF
TGCGCCAGCAGCTTGGGCAGCTCTGGGGCCAACGTCCTGACTTTC
>TRBV7-2|NA|TRBJ1-3|NA
CASSHRWQGGSGNTIYF
TGTGCCAGCAGCCATCGGTGGCAGGGAGGCTCTGGAAACACCATATATTTT
>TRBV19|NA|TRBJ1-1|NA
CASSIDSAGLNTEAFF
TGTGCCAGTAGTATAGACAGCGCCGGTCTGAACACTGAAGCTTTCTTT
>TRBV6-1|NA|TRBJ1-1|NA
CASSEAKSGTEAFF
TGTGCCAGCAGTGAAGCTAAATCCGGCACTGAAGCTTTCTTT
>TRBV11-1|NA|TRBJ1-1|TRBD1
CASSLGDRVLTEAFF
TGTGCCAGCAGCTTAGGGGACAGGGTGTTGACTGAAGCTTTCTTT
>TRBV5-1|few|TRBJ2-5|TRBD2
CASSLDGLAVNQETQYF
TGCGCCAGCAGCTTGGATGGCCTAGCGGTAAACCAAGAGACCCAGTACTTC
>TRBV4-3|NA|TRBJ1-5|NA
CASSQGQGNQPQHF
TGCGCCAGCAGCCAAGGACAGGGCAATCAGCCCCAGCATTTT
>TRBV5-1|NA|TRBJ1-6|NA
CASSLDQNSPLHF
TGCGCCAGCAGCTTAGATCAGAATTCACCCCTCCACTTT
>TRBV7-3|NA|TRBJ1-6|NA
CASTQKSGNSPLHF
TGTGCCAGCACCCAAAAATCGGGTAATTCACCCCTCCACTTT
>TRBV25-1|NA|TRBJ1-2|NA
CASSELSGDGYTF
TGTGCCAGCAGTGAATTATCGGGGGACGGCTACACCTTC
>TRBV4-1|few|TRBJ2-3|NA
CASSQARENTQYF
TGCGCCAGCAGCCAAGCCCGGGAAAATACGCAGTATTTT